The rows below give T cell receptor beta chains drawn from one sample of a study of cytomegalovirus exposure and HLA in healthy donors. Libraries were prepared by immunoSEQ multiplex PCR; TCRdb keeps only in-frame clonotypes and omits some of them. The data show more than 120,000 clones, 65% to 90% seen once. Specimen: PBMCs. The receptors were sampled from a woman in her 30s in good health and CMV-seronegative. CDR3s include the opening cysteine and the closing phenylalanine or tryptophan. The order of the fields is D gene, J gene, V gene, clone size, CDR3 DNA, CDR3 protein. A D gene is named only where the DNA matches it firmly. The listing skips clone size in some rows; elsewhere it reads once, few, many or a size class.

D: .
J: TRBJ2-6
V: TRBV27
size: .
DNA: TGTGCCAGCAGTTTTTGGGCGGGCAGCCTCTCTGGGGCCAACGTCCTGACTTTC
CDR3: CASSFWAGSLSGANVLTF

D: .
J: TRBJ1-5
V: TRBV6-5
size: .
DNA: TGTGCCAGCAGTAACCCGGGTGGAAATCAGCCCCAGCATTTT
CDR3: CASSNPGGNQPQHF

D: TRBD1
J: TRBJ1-4
V: TRBV25-1
size: .
DNA: TGTGCCAGCGGGACTCAGGGGGCCGGTAATGAAAAACTGTTTTTT
CDR3: CASGTQGAGNEKLFF

D: .
J: TRBJ2-7
V: TRBV11-2
size: .
DNA: TGTGCCAGCAGCTCCCCGCGGGGATCAACCTACGAGCAGTACTTC
CDR3: CASSSPRGSTYEQYF

D: .
J: TRBJ2-7
V: TRBV7-8
size: .
DNA: TGTGCCAGCAGCTTAGTTCTGGGGGCCCACGAGCAGTACTTC
CDR3: CASSLVLGAHEQYF

D: .
J: TRBJ2-5
V: TRBV9
size: .
DNA: TGTGCCAGCAGCGTAGGAGGGTACCAAGAGACCCAGTACTTC
CDR3: CASSVGGYQETQYF

D: TRBD2
J: TRBJ2-2
V: TRBV4-1
size: .
DNA: TGCGCCAGCAGCCAAAGGGGCGGCGGGGGGGCGGGCACCGGGGAGCTGTTTTTT
CDR3: CASSQRGGGGAGTGELFF

D: TRBD2
J: TRBJ2-7
V: TRBV11-2
size: .
DNA: TGTGCCAGCAGCTTAGTGGCTAGCGGGACTTACGAGCAGTACTTC
CDR3: CASSLVASGTYEQYF

D: TRBD1
J: TRBJ1-2
V: TRBV5-6
size: few
DNA: TGTGCCAGCAGCTTACAGGGGATCCCCTCTGTGGATGGCTACACCTTC
CDR3: CASSLQGIPSVDGYTF

D: .
J: TRBJ1-4
V: TRBV5-8
size: few
DNA: TGTGCCAGCAGCAGAACCGGGACAACTAATGAAAAACTGTTTTTT
CDR3: CASSRTGTTNEKLFF

D: .
J: TRBJ1-1
V: TRBV5-1
size: few
DNA: TGCGCCAGCAGCTTGAACGGTTTGAACACTGAAGCTTTCTTT
CDR3: CASSLNGLNTEAFF

D: .
J: TRBJ2-1
V: TRBV5-6
size: .
DNA: TGTGCCAGCAGCCGCAGAAACTACAATGAGCAGTTCTTC
CDR3: CASSRRNYNEQFF

D: TRBD1
J: TRBJ1-1
V: TRBV28
size: .
DNA: TGTGCCAGCAGTTCTAGACAGGGCCCTGAAGCTTTCTTT
CDR3: CASSSRQGPEAFF

D: .
J: TRBJ2-1
V: TRBV10-3
size: .
DNA: TGTGCCATCAGTGAGTCGAAGGGGGTCGCCTACAATGAGCAGTTCTTC
CDR3: CAISESKGVAYNEQFF

D: TRBD1
J: TRBJ1-1
V: TRBV15
size: .
DNA: TGTGCCACCAGCAGAGGATGGGGGACAGGGGGCTCGTACACTGAAGCTTTCTTT
CDR3: CATSRGWGTGGSYTEAFF

D: TRBD1
J: TRBJ1-2
V: TRBV7-2
size: .
DNA: TGTGCCAGCAGCTCCCGACAGGGACTGTATGGCTACACCTTC
CDR3: CASSSRQGLYGYTF